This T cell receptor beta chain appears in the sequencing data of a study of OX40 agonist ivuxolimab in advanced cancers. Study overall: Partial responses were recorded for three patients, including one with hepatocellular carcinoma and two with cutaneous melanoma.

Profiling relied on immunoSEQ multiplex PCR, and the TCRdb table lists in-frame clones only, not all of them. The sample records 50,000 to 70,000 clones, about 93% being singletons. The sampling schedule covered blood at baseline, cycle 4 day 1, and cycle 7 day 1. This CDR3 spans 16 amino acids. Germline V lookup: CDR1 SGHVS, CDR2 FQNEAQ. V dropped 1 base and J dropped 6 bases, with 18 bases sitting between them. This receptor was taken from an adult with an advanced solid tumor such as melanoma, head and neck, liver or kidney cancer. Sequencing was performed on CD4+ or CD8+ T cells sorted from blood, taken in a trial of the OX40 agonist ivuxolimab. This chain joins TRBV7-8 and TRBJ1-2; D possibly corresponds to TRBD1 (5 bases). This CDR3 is CASSLGKWGPLNGYTF. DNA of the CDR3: TGTGCCAGCAGCTTAGGAAAATGGGGCCCCCTTAATGGCTACACCTTC.